This T cell receptor beta chain was recovered during a study of blood T cell repertoires in COVID-19. V was cut by 5 bases and J by 8 bases, with 18 bases left in between. The CDR3 extends over 15 amino acids. Germline values: CDR1 SGHAT, CDR2 FQNNGV. Generated by immunoSEQ multiplex PCR, the TCRdb table keeps only in-frame clones and is missing some. The sample has roughly 64,000 clones, around 85% seen once. The clonotype was recovered from a man aged 40-50 years with acute or convalescent COVID-19. The specimen sequenced was peripheral blood. The V call is TRBV11-2, the J call TRBJ1-4; D may be TRBD1 (5 bases). CDR3 region: CASSLMGPRGEKLFF. The CDR3 coding sequence is TGTGCCAGCAGCCTCATGGGGCCCAGAGGCGAAAAACTGTTTTTT.